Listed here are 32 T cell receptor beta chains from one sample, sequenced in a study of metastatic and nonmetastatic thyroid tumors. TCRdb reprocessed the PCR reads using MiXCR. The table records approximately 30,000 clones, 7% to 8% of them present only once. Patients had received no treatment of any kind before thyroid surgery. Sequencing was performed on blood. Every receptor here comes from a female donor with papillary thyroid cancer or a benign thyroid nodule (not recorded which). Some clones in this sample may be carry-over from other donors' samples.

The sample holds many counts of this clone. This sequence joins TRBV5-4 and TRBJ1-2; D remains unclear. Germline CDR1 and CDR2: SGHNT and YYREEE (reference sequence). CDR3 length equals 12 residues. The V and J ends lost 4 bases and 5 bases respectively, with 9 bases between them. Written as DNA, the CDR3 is TGTGCCAGCAGCCTGAGTCTATATGGCTACACCTTC. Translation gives CASSLSLYGYTF.

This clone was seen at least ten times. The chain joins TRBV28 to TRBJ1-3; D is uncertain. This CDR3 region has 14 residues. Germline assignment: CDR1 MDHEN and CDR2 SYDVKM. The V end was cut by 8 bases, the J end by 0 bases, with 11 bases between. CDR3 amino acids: CASLTVNSGNTIYF. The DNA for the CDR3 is TGTGCCAGCCTTACGGTTAACTCTGGAAACACCATATATTTT.

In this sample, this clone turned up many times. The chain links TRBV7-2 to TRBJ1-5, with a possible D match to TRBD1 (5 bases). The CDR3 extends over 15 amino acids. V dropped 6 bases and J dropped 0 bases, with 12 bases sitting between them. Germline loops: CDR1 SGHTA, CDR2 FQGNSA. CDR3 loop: CASRLSRDSNQPQHF. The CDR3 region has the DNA TGTGCCAGCAGACTGAGCAGGGATAGCAATCAGCCCCAGCATTTT.

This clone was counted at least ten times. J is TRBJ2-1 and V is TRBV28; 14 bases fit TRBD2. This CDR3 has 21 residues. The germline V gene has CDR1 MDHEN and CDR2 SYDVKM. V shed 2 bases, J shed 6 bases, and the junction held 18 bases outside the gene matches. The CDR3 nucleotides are TGTGCCAGCAGTTTAGGGGCCGGGACTAGCGGGAGAGGGCGTGGAGGCAATGAGCAGTTCTTC. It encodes CASSLGAGTSGRGRGGNEQFF.

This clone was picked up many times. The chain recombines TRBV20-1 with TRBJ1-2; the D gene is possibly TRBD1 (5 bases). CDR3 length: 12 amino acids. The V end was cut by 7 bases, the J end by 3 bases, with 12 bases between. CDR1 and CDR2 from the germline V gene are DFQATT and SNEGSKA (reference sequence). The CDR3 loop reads CSVKQEYYGYTF. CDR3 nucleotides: TGCAGTGTTAAACAGGAGTACTATGGCTACACCTTC.

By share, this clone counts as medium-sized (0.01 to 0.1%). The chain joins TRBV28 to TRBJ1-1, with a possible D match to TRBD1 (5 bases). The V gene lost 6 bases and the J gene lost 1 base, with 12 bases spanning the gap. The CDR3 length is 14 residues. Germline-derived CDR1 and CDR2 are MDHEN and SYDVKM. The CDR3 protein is CASRRDAKNTEAFF. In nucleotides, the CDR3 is TGTGCCAGCAGGAGGGACGCAAAGAACACTGAAGCTTTCTTT. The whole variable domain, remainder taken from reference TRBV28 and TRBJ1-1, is DVKVTQSSRYLVKRTGEKVFLECVQDMDHENMFWYRQDPGLGLRLIYFSYDVKMKEKGDIPEGYSVSREKKERFSLILESASTNQTSMYLCASRRDAKNTEAFFGQGTRLTVV.

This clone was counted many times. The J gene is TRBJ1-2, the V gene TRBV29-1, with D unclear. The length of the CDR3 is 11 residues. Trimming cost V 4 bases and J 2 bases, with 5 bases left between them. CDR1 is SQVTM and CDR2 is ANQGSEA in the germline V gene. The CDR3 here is CSVVENYGYTF. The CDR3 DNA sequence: TGCAGCGTTGTGGAGAACTATGGCTACACCTTC.

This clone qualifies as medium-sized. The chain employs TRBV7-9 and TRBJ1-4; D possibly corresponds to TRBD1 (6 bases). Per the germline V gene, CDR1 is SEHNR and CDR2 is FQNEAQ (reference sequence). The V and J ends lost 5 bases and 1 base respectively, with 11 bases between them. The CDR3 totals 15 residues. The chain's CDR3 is CASSPPDRTNEKLFF. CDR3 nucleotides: TGTGCCAGCAGCCCCCCGGACAGAACTAATGAAAAACTGTTTTTT.

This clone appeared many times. The CDR3 nucleotides are TGTGCCACCAGCTCGGCTAGCGGGGGATACAATGAGCAGTTCTTC. Translation gives CATSSASGGYNEQFF. V usage is TRBV24-1 and J usage is TRBJ2-1; 10 bases are a match to TRBD2. With V trimmed by 7 bases and J by 4 bases, 6 bases remained unmatched. The CDR3 contains 15 residues. The germline V gene has CDR1 KGHDR and CDR2 SFDVKD.

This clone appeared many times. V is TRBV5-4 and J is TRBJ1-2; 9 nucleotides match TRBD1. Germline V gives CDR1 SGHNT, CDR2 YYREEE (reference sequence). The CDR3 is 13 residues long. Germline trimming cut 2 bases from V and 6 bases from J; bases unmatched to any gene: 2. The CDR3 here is CASSFGQGNGYTF. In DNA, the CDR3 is TGTGCCAGCAGCTTCGGACAGGGGAATGGCTACACCTTC.

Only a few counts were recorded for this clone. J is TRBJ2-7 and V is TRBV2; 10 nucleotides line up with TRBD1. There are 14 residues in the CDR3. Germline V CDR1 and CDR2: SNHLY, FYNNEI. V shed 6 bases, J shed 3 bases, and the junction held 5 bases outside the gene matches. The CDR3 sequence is CASRVGQGGYEQYF. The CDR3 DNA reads TGTGCCAGCAGGGTTGGACAGGGGGGCTACGAGCAGTACTTC.

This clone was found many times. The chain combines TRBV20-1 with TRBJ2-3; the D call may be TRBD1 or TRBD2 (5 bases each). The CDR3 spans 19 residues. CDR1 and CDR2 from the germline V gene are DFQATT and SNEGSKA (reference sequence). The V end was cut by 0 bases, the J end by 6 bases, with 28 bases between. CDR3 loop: CSARDPPDLFNGWGDTQYF. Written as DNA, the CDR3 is TGCAGTGCTAGAGATCCCCCAGATCTTTTTAACGGTTGGGGGGATACGCAGTATTTT.

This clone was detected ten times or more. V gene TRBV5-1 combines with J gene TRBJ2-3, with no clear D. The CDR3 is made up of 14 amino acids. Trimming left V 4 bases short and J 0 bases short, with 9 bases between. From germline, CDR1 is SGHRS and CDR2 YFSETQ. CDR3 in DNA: TGCGCCAGCAGCCCGATGGTGAGCACAGATACGCAGTATTTT. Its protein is CASSPMVSTDTQYF.

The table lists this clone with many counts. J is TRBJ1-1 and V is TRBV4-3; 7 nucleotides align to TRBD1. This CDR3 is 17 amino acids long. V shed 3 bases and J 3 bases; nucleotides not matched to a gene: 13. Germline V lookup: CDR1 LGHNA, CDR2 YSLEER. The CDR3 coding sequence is TGCGCCAGCAGCCAGTTAACAGGGGCCGGGCGGTACACTGAAGCTTTCTTT. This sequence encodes CASSQLTGAGRYTEAFF.

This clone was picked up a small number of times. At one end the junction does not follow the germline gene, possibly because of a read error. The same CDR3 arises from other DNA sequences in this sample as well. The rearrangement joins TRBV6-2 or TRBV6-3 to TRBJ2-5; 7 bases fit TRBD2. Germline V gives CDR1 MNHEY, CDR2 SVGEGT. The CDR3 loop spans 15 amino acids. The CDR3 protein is CASRHLVAGVETQYF. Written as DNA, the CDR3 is TGTGCCAGCAGGCATCTTGTGGCGGGGGTAGAGACACAGTACTTC.

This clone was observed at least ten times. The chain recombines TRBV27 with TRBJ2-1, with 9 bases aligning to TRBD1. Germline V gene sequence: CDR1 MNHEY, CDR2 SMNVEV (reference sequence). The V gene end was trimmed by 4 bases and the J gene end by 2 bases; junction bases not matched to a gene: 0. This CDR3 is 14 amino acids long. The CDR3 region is CASSYRGPYNEQFF. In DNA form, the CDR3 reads TGTGCCAGCAGTTACAGGGGGCCCTACAATGAGCAGTTCTTC.

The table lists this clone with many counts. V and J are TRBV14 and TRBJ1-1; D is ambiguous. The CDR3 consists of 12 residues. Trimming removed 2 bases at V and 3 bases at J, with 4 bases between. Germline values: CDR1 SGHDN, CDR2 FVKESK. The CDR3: CASSQLHTEAFF. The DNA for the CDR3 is TGTGCCAGCAGCCAATTACACACTGAAGCTTTCTTT.

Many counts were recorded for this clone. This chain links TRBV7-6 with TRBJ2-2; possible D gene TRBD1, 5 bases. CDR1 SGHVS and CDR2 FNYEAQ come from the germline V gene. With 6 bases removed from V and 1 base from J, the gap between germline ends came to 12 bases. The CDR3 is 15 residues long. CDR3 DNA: TGTGCCAGCAGACTTGACAGCTTGAACACCGGGGAGCTGTTTTTT. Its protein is CASRLDSLNTGELFF.

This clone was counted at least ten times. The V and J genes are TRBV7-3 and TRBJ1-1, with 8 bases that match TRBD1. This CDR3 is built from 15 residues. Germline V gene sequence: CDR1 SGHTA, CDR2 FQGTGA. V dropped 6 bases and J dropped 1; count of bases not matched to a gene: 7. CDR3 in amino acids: CASSASGTGNTEAFF. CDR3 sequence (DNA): TGTGCCAGCAGTGCCTCCGGGACAGGGAACACTGAAGCTTTCTTT.

The CDR3 nucleotides read TGCAGTGCTAGAGATATGGGAGACGAGTGGGGCACAGATACGCAGTATTTT. This sequence encodes CSARDMGDEWGTDTQYF. The rearrangement uses TRBV20-1 and TRBJ2-3; the D gene is possibly TRBD2 (5 bases). The CDR3 totals 17 residues. CDR1 DFQATT and CDR2 SNEGSKA come from the germline V gene (reference sequence). Trimming stripped 0 bases from V and 1 base from J, with 17 bases between.

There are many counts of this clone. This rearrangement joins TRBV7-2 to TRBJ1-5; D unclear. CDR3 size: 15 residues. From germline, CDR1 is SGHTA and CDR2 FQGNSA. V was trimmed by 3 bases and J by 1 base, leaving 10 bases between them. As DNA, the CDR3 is TGTGCCAGCAGCTTTAGTCGCACCAGCAATCAGCCCCAGCATTTT. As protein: CASSFSRTSNQPQHF.

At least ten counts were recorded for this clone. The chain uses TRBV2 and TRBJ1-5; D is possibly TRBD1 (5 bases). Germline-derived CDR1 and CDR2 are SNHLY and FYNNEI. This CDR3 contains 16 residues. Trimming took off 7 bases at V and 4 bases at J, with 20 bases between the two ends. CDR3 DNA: TGTGCCAGCAAGGCGTTCGGAGAACAGGCAAATCAGCCCCAGCATTTT. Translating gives CASKAFGEQANQPQHF.

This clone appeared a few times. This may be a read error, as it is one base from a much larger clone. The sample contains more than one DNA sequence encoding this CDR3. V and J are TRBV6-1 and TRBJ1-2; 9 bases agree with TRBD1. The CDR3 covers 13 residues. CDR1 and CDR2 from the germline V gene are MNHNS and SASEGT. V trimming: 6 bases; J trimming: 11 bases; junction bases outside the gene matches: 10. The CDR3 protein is CASSVQGAGGYTF. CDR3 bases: TGTGCCAGCAGCGTACAGGGGGCAGGGGGATACACCTTC.

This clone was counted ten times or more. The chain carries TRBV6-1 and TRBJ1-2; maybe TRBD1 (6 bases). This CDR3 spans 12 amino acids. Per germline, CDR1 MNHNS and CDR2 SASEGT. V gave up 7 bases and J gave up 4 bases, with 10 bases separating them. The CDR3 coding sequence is TGTGCCAGCATGGGGGGGGCCTATGGCTACACCTTC. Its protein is CASMGGAYGYTF.

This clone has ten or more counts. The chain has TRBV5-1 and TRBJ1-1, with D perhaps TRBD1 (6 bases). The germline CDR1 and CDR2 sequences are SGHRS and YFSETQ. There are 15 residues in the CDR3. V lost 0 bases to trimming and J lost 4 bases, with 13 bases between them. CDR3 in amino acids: CASSLVGQSITEAFF. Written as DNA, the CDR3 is TGCGCCAGCAGCTTGGTGGGACAAAGTATCACTGAAGCTTTCTTT.

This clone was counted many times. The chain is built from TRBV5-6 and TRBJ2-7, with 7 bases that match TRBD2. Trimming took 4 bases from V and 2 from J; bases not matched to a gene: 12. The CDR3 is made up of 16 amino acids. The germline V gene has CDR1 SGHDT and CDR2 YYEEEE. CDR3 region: CASSDGTILSPYEQYF. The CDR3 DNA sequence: TGTGCCAGCAGCGACGGGACTATACTCTCCCCCTACGAGCAGTACTTC.

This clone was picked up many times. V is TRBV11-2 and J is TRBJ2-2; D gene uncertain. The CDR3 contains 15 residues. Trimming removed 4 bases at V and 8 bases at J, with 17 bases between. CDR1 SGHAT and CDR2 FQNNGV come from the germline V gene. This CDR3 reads CASSSPQLPAGELFF. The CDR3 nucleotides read TGTGCCAGCAGCTCGCCCCAGCTCCCGGCGGGGGAGCTGTTTTTT.

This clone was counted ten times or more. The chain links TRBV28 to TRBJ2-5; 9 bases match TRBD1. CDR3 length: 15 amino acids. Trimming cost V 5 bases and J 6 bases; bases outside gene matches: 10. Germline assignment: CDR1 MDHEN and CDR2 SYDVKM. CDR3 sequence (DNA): TGTGCCAGCAGTGCGGAACAGGGGGCGATGCAGACCCAGTACTTC. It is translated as CASSAEQGAMQTQYF. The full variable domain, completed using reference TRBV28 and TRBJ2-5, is DVKVTQSSRYLVKRTGEKVFLECVQDMDHENMFWYRQDPGLGLRLIYFSYDVKMKEKGDIPEGYSVSREKKERFSLILESASTNQTSMYLCASSAEQGAMQTQYFGPGTRLLVL.

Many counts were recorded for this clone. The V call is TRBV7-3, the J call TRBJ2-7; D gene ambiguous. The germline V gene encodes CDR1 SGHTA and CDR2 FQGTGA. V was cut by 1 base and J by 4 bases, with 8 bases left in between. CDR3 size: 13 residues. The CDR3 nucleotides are TGTGCCAGCAGCTTAAGTCCCACTTACGAGCAGTACTTC. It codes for CASSLSPTYEQYF.

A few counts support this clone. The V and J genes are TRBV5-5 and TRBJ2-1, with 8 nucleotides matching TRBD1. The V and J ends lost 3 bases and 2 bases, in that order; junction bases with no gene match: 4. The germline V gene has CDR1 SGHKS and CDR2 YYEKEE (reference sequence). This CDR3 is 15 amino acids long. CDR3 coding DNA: TGTGCCAGCAGCTCGGGGACAGGTGCCTACAATGAGCAGTTCTTC. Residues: CASSSGTGAYNEQFF.

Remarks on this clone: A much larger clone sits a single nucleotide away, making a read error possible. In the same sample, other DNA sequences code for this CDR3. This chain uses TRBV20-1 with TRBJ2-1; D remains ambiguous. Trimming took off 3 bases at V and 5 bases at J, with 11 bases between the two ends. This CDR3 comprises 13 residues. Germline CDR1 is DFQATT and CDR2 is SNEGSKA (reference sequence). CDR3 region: CSASSPQHNEQFF. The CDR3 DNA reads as TGCAGTGCTAGTTCGCCCCAGCACAATGAGCAGTTCTTC.

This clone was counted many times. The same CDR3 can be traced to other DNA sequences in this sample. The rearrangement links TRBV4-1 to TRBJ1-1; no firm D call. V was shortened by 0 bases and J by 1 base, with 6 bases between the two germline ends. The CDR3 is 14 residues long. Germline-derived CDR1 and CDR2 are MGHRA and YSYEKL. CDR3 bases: TGCGCCAGCAGCCAAGATGCGGGGAACACTGAAGCTTTCTTT. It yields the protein CASSQDAGNTEAFF.